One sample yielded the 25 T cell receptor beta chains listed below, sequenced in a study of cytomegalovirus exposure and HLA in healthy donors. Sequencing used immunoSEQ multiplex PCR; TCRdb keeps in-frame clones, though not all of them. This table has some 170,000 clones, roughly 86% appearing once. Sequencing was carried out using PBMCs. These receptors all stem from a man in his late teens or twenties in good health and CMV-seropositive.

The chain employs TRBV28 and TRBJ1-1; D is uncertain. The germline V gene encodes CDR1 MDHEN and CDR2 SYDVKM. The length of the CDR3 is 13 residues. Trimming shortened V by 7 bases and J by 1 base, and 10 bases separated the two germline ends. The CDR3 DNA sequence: TGTGCCAGCATCCCGGGAACGAACACTGAAGCTTTCTTT. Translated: CASIPGTNTEAFF.

The CDR3 nucleotides are TGCGCCAGCAGGGGAGTGGGGGGTTCTAATGAAAAACTGTTTTTT. It encodes CASRGVGGSNEKLFF. This rearrangement joins TRBV5-1 to TRBJ1-4; D possibly corresponds to TRBD1 (5 bases). Germline V CDR1 and CDR2: SGHRS, YFSETQ. V dropped 5 bases and J dropped 3 bases, with 14 bases sitting between them. The CDR3 is 15 amino acids. Full variable domain (rest looked up from reference TRBV5-1 and TRBJ1-4): KAGVTQTPRYLIKTRGQQVTLSCSPISGHRSVSWYQQTPGQGLQFLFEYFSETQRNKGNFPGRFSGRQFSNSRSEMNVSTLELGDSALYLCASRGVGGSNEKLFFGSGTQLSVL.

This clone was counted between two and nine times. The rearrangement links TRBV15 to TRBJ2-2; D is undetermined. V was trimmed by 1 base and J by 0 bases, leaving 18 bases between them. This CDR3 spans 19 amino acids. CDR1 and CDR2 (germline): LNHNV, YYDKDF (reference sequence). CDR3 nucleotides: TGTGCCACCAGCAGAGTTGGTAACAGTGCCGGCCCGAACACCGGGGAGCTGTTTTTT. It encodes CATSRVGNSAGPNTGELFF.

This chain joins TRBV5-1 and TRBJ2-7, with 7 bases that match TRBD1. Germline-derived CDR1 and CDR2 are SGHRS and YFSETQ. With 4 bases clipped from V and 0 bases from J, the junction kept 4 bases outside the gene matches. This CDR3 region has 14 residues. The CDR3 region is CASSPTGNSYEQYF. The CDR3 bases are TGCGCCAGCAGCCCGACAGGGAACTCCTACGAGCAGTACTTC.

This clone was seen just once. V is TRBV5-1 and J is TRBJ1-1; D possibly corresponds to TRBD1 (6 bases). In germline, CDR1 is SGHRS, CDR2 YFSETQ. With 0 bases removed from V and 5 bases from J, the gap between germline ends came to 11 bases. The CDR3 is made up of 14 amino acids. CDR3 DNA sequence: TGCGCCAGCAGCTTGGCGGGGGGCTGGACTGAAGCTTTCTTT. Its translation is CASSLAGGWTEAFF. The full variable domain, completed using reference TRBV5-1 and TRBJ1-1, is KAGVTQTPRYLIKTRGQQVTLSCSPISGHRSVSWYQQTPGQGLQFLFEYFSETQRNKGNFPGRFSGRQFSNSRSEMNVSTLELGDSALYLCASSLAGGWTEAFFGQGTRLTVV.

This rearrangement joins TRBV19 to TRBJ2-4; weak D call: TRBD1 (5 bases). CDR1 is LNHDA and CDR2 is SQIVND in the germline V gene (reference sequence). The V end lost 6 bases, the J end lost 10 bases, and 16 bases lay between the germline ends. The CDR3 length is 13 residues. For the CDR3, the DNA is TGTGCCAGTAGCCTTTCCCCAGGGTGGATTCAGTACTTC. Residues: CASSLSPGWIQYF. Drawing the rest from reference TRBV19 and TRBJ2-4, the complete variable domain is DGGITQSPKYLFRKEGQNVTLSCEQNLNHDAMYWYRQDPGQGLRLIYYSQIVNDFQKGDIAEGYSVSREKKESFPLTVTSAQKNPTAFYLCASSLSPGWIQYFGAGTRLSVL.

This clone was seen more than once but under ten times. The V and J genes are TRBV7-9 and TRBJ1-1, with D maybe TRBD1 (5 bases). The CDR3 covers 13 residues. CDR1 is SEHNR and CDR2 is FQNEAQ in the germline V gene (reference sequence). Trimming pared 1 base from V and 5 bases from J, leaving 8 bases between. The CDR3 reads CASSLDRITEAFF. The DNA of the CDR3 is TGTGCCAGCAGCTTAGACAGGATTACTGAAGCTTTCTTT.

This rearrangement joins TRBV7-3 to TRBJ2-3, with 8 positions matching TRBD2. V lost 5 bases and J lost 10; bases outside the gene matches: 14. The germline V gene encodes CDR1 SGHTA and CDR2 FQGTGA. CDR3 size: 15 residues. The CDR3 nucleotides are TGTGCCAGCAGCCCATCCTTTCTTATCGGGGGGGCGCAGTATTTT. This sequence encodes CASSPSFLIGGAQYF.

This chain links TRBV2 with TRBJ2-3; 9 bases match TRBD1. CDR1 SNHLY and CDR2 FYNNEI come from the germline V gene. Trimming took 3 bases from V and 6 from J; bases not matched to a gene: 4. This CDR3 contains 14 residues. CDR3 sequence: CASSEGTGFDTQYF. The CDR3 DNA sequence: TGTGCCAGCAGTGAGGGGACAGGGTTCGATACGCAGTATTTT.

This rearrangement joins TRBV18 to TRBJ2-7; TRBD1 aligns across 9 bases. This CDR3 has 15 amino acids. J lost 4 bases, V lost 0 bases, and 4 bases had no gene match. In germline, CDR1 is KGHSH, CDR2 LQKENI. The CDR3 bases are TGTGCCAGCTCACCACCGGGACAGGGAGTGTACGAGCAGTACTTC. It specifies CASSPPGQGVYEQYF.

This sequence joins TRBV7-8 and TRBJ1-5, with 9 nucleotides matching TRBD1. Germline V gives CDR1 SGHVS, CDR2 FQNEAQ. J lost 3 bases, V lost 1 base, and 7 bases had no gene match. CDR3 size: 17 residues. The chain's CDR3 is CASSLGKGQGANQPQHF. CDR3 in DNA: TGTGCCAGCAGCTTAGGAAAGGGACAGGGCGCCAATCAGCCCCAGCATTTT. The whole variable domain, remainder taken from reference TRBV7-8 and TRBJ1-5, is GAGVSQSPRYKVAKRGQDVALRCDPISGHVSLFWYQQALGQGPEFLTYFQNEAQLDKSGLPSDRFFAERPEGSVSTLKIQRTQQEDSAVYLCASSLGKGQGANQPQHFGDGTRLSIL.

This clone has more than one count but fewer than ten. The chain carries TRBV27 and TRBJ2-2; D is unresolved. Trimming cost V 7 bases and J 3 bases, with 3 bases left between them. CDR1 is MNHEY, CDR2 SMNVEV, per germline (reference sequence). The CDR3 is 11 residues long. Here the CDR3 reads CASTDTGELFF. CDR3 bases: TGTGCCAGCACCGACACCGGGGAGCTGTTTTTT.

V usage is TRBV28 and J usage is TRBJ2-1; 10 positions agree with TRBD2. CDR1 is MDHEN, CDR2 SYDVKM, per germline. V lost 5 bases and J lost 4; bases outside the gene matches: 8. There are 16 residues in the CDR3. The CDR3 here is CASSRTGLADYNEQFF. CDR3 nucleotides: TGTGCCAGCAGTCGCACCGGACTAGCGGATTACAATGAGCAGTTCTTC.

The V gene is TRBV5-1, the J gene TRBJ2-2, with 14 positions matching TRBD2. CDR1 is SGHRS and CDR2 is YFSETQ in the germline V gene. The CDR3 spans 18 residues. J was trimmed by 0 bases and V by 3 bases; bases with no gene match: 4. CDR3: CASSWGTSGGPNTGELFF. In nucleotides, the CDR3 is TGCGCCAGCAGCTGGGGGACTAGCGGGGGCCCGAACACCGGGGAGCTGTTTTTT.

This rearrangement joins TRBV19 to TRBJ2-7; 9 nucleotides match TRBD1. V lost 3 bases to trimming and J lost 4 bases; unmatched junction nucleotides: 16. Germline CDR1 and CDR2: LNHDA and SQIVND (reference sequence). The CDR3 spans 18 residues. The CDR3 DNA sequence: TGTGCCAGTAGTATTAGGGACAGGGAGTCCTCAAGGCGTTACGAGCAGTACTTC. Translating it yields CASSIRDRESSRRYEQYF.

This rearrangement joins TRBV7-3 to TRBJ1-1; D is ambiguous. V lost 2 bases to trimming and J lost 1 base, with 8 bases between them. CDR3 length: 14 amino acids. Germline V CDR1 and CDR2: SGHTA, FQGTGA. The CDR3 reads CASSLGPTNTEAFF. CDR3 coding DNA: TGTGCCAGCAGCTTAGGGCCCACGAACACTGAAGCTTTCTTT.

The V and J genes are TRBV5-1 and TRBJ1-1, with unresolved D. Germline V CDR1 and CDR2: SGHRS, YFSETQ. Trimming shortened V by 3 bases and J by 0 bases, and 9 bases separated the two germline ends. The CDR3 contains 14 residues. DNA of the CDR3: TGCGCCAGCAGCTGGGCGGGGATGAACACTGAAGCTTTCTTT. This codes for CASSWAGMNTEAFF. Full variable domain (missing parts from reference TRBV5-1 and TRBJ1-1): KAGVTQTPRYLIKTRGQQVTLSCSPISGHRSVSWYQQTPGQGLQFLFEYFSETQRNKGNFPGRFSGRQFSNSRSEMNVSTLELGDSALYLCASSWAGMNTEAFFGQGTRLTVV.

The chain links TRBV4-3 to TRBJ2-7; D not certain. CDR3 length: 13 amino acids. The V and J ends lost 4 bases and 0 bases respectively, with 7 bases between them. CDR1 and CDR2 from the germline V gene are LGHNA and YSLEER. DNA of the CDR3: TGCGCCAGCAGCCCGCCGGGCTCCTACGAGCAGTACTTC. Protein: CASSPPGSYEQYF.

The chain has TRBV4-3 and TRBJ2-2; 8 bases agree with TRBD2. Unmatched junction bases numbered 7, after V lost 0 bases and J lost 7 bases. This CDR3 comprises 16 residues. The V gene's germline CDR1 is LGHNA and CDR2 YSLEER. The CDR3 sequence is CASSQDGWLAGGELFF. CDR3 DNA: TGCGCCAGCAGCCAAGATGGGTGGCTAGCGGGCGGGGAGCTGTTTTTT.

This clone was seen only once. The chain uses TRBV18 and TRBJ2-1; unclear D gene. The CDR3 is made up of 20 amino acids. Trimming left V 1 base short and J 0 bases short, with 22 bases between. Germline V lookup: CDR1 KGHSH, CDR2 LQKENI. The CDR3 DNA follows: TGTGCCAGCTCACCACTTCCCTTACTCGATGGGTCTAGCTCCTACAATGAGCAGTTCTTC. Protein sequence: CASSPLPLLDGSSSYNEQFF.

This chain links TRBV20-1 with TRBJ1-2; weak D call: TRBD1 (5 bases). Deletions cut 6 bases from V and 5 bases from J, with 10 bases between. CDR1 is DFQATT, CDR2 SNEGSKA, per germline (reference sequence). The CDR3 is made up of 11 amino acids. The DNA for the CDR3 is TGCAGTGCGGGGGGGGAATATGGCTACACCTTC. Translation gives CSAGGEYGYTF.

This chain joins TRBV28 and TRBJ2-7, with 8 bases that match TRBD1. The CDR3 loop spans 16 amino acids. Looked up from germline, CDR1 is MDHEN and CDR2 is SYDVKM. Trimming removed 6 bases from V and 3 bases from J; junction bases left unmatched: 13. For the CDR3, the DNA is TGTGCCAGCAGCCCCGAACGCGGGACAGGATACTACGAGCAGTACTTC. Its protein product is CASSPERGTGYYEQYF.

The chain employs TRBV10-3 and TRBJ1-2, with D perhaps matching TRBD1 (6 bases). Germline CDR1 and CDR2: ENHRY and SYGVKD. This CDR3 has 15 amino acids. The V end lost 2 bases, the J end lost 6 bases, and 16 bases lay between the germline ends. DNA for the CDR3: TGTGCCATCAGTGAGGGGGGCGGCTTCTTTGATGGCTACACCTTC. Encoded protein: CAISEGGGFFDGYTF.

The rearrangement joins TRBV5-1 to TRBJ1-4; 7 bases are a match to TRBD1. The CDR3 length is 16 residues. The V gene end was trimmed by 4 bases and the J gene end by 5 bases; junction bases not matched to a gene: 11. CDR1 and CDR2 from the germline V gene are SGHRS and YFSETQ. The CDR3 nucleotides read TGCGCCAGCAGCCAATCATCGACAGGGATAAATGAAAAACTGTTTTTT. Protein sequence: CASSQSSTGINEKLFF.

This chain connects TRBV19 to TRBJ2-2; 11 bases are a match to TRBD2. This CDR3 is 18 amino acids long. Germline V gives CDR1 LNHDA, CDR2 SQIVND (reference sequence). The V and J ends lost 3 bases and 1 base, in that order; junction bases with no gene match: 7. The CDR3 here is CASSIFTGTSGNTGELFF. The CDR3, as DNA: TGTGCCAGTAGTATCTTTACTGGGACTAGCGGGAACACCGGGGAGCTGTTTTTT. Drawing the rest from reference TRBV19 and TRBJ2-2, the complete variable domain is DGGITQSPKYLFRKEGQNVTLSCEQNLNHDAMYWYRQDPGQGLRLIYYSQIVNDFQKGDIAEGYSVSREKKESFPLTVTSAQKNPTAFYLCASSIFTGTSGNTGELFFGEGSRLTVL.